This entry concerns a single T cell receptor (beta chain). Sequencing used immunoSEQ multiplex PCR; TCRdb keeps in-frame clones, though not all of them. The data contain around 400,000 clones, more than 75% of them seen just once; the ten biggest clones take up 2.3%. Looked up from germline, CDR1 is LNHDA and CDR2 is SQIVND (reference sequence). V dropped 5 bases and J dropped 6 bases, with 17 bases sitting between them. The CDR3 loop spans 14 amino acids. The data are from a study of blood T cell repertoires in COVID-19. Seattle patient enrollment occurred during active infection, with longitudinal follow-up thereafter.

The receptor was isolated from a woman in her fifties or sixties with COVID-19, enrolled during active disease. The sample taken for sequencing was peripheral blood. This sequence joins TRBV19 and TRBJ2-7; TRBD1 is a possible D gene (6 bases). CDR3 nucleotides: TGTGCCAGTAGTGATACAGGGCTAGTAAGCGAGCAGTACTTC. Amino acid sequence: CASSDTGLVSEQYF. Filled out from reference TRBV19 and TRBJ2-7, the complete variable domain reads DGGITQSPKYLFRKEGQNVTLSCEQNLNHDAMYWYRQDPGQGLRLIYYSQIVNDFQKGDIAEGYSVSREKKESFPLTVTSAQKNPTAFYLCASSDTGLVSEQYFGPGTRLTVT.